This entry lists 12 T cell receptor beta chains sequenced from one sample in a study of T cells in Graves' hyperthyroidism and ophthalmopathy. The investigators amplified TCR beta CDR3 regions from RNA transcripts. TCR CDR3 regions were first amplified by RT-PCR with HTBI primers. Via MiXCR, TCRdb re-called the multiplex PCR reads, giving one row per CDR3 protein. The table lists some 500,000 distinct CDR3 sequences, around a quarter of them singletons, with around 11% in the top ten. The specimen sequenced was blood. The source is a woman in her 30s with Graves' ophthalmopathy.

In its sample, this clonotype was seen many times. The chain couples TRBV12-3 or TRBV12-4 to TRBJ1-1; no clear D. V lost 7 bases and J 8 bases, leaving 17 bases between the germline ends. The CDR3 runs to 13 residues. The DNA for the CDR3 is TGTGCCAGCATCTCGTTGGATCAGGCAGAAGCTTTCTTT. It specifies CASISLDQAEAFF.

This clonotype was seen repeatedly, ten times or more. The chain is built from TRBV5-1 and TRBJ1-3; unclear D gene. Germline CDR1 and CDR2: SGHRS and YFSETQ. This CDR3 region has 14 residues. V was trimmed by 4 bases and J by 1 base, leaving 9 bases between them. The CDR3 region is CASSGPVSGNTIYF. The CDR3 DNA reads as TGCGCCAGCAGCGGCCCGGTTTCTGGAAACACCATATATTTT.

This clonotype was detected only a few times. One junction end disagrees with the germline gene, perhaps due to a read error. V usage is TRBV28 and J usage is TRBJ2-2; D could derive from TRBD1 or TRBD2 (5 bases each). The germline CDR1 and CDR2 sequences are MDHEN and SYDVKM. The CDR3 sequence is 15 residues long. The CDR3 coding sequence is TGTGCCAGCAGTCCACGGGACCTGAACACCGGGGAGCTGTGTTTT. It specifies CASSPRDLNTGELCF.

Many counts were recorded for this clonotype. This chain connects TRBV24-1 to TRBJ1-5; 7 bases agree with TRBD1. The CDR3 sequence is 14 residues long. Germline V CDR1 and CDR2: KGHDR, SFDVKD. Trimming took 7 bases from V and 4 from J; bases not matched to a gene: 6. The CDR3 protein is CATSARGHNQPQHF. The CDR3 region has the DNA TGTGCCACCAGCGCGAGGGGGCATAATCAGCCCCAGCATTTT.

This clonotype was counted many times. This chain connects TRBV27 to TRBJ1-1; D is ambiguous. Germline V gene lookup returns CDR1 MNHEY and CDR2 SMNVEV (reference sequence). The CDR3 is made up of 15 amino acids. Trimming stripped 3 bases from V and 2 bases from J, with 13 bases between. CDR3 residues: CASSFRPPGNTEAFF. In DNA form, the CDR3 reads TGTGCCAGCAGTTTTCGCCCGCCCGGAAACACTGAAGCTTTCTTT.

The chain has TRBV6-5 and TRBJ2-5; 8 bases line up with TRBD2. The CDR3 runs 18 residues. V shed 4 bases, J shed 5 bases, and the junction held 18 bases outside the gene matches. Per the germline V gene, CDR1 is MNHEY and CDR2 is SVGAGI. CDR3 coding DNA: TGTGCCAGCAGTTGGTTCGGAACTAGCGGACCCGAGGAGGAGACCCAGTACTTC. The encoded protein is CASSWFGTSGPEEETQYF.

This clonotype was detected a few times. The gene calls are TRBV28 and TRBJ2-7; D is ambiguous. CDR3 length: 11 residues. Germline values: CDR1 MDHEN, CDR2 SYDVKM. V was cut by 6 bases and J by 5 bases, with 8 bases left in between. CDR3 in amino acids: CASSTLHEQYF. CDR3 DNA: TGTGCCAGCAGCACATTGCACGAGCAGTACTTC.

The genes are TRBV5-6 and TRBJ2-3; 15 bases align to TRBD2. V trimming: 4 bases; J trimming: 6 bases; junction bases outside the gene matches: 15. CDR3 length: 19 amino acids. Germline V CDR1 and CDR2: SGHDT, YYEEEE. The CDR3 protein is CASSEGTSGGKLAWDTQYF. CDR3 DNA sequence: TGTGCCAGCAGCGAAGGGACTAGCGGGGGGAAACTAGCATGGGATACGCAGTATTTT.

This clonotype appeared many times. The chain couples TRBV15 to TRBJ1-5; D is undetermined. The ends were cut back, 0 bases at V and 7 bases at J, with 13 bases in the middle. Germline CDR1 reads LNHNV; CDR2 reads YYDKDF (reference sequence). The CDR3 has 15 residues. The CDR3 DNA sequence: TGTGCCACCAGCAGAGATAAGAGGGATTCCCAGCCCCAGCATTTT. Residues: CATSRDKRDSQPQHF.

V is TRBV4-1 and J is TRBJ2-7; 9 positions match TRBD1. There are 15 residues in the CDR3. Looked up from germline, CDR1 is MGHRA and CDR2 is YSYEKL. The ends lost 1 base at V and 5 bases at J; junction bases unmatched: 6. DNA of the CDR3: TGCGCCAGCAGCCAAGCAGGGACAGGGCCCAACGAGCAGTACTTC. It yields the protein CASSQAGTGPNEQYF.

The chain employs TRBV6-1 and TRBJ1-2; D is unclear. The CDR3 loop spans 12 amino acids. CDR1 is MNHNS, CDR2 SASEGT, per germline. The CDR3 DNA sequence: TGTGCAGCGAGCGGGCTAAGGCGTGGCTACACCTTC. Amino acid sequence: CAASGLRRGYTF.

This clonotype was picked up many times. V and J are TRBV11-2 and TRBJ2-2; D unresolved. V lost 7 bases and J 1 base, leaving 10 bases between the germline ends. In germline, CDR1 is SGHAT, CDR2 FQNNGV. This CDR3 contains 14 residues. The CDR3 loop is CASIPHENTGELFF. The CDR3 nucleotides are TGTGCCAGCATCCCACACGAGAACACCGGGGAGCTGTTTTTT.